The 10 T cell receptor beta chains below were found in one sample sequenced in a study of cytomegalovirus exposure and HLA in healthy donors. A multiplex PCR was run with 60 Vbeta primers and 13 Jbeta primers. Here immunoSEQ multiplex PCR was the method, and the copy in TCRdb shows in-frame clones only, minus some. The sample has approximately 190,000 clones, more than 80% seen once. The sequenced material came from PBMCs. Source of these receptors: a woman between 45 and 60 years old in good health and CMV-seropositive.

This chain connects TRBV19 to TRBJ1-2; a weak D match, TRBD1 (5 bases). This CDR3 has 15 amino acids. With 8 bases removed from V and 2 bases from J, the gap between germline ends came to 18 bases. Germline V gene data show CDR1 as LNHDA and CDR2 as SQIVND (reference sequence). As DNA, the CDR3 is TGTGCCAGTCGACCGGATAATCGACAGAACTATGGCTACACCTTC. Translation gives CASRPDNRQNYGYTF. The complete variable domain, with remaining parts taken from reference TRBV19 and TRBJ1-2, reads DGGITQSPKYLFRKEGQNVTLSCEQNLNHDAMYWYRQDPGQGLRLIYYSQIVNDFQKGDIAEGYSVSREKKESFPLTVTSAQKNPTAFYLCASRPDNRQNYGYTFGSGTRLTVV.

This clone was found once. The J gene is TRBJ2-5, the V gene TRBV4-1; D gene unclear. The germline CDR1 and CDR2 sequences are MGHRA and YSYEKL. Deletions cut 2 bases from V and 7 bases from J, with 17 bases between. The CDR3 is made up of 15 amino acids. CDR3 amino acids: CASSQIFSGPGTQYF. The CDR3 coding sequence is TGCGCCAGCAGCCAAATTTTCTCCGGTCCGGGGACCCAGTACTTC.

This clone appeared a single time. The chain employs TRBV6-1 and TRBJ2-2, with TRBD2 matching 7 bases. The CDR3 extends over 14 amino acids. Losses at the gene ends were 6 bases for V and 8 bases for J; bases not matched to a gene: 9. Germline CDR1 reads MNHNS; CDR2 reads SASEGT. The chain's CDR3 is CASRRLAGWGELFF. As DNA, the CDR3 is TGTGCCAGCAGGAGACTAGCCGGCTGGGGGGAGCTGTTTTTT.

The chain combines TRBV27 with TRBJ1-5; D ambiguous. This CDR3 spans 13 amino acids. The ends were cut back, 3 bases at V and 5 bases at J, with 8 bases in the middle. Germline-derived CDR1 and CDR2 are MNHEY and SMNVEV (reference sequence). CDR3: CASSFTTDQPQHF. The DNA of the CDR3 is TGTGCCAGCAGTTTCACCACTGATCAGCCCCAGCATTTT.

The chain uses TRBV9 and TRBJ2-7, with TRBD2 matching over 7 bases. This CDR3 comprises 15 residues. The J segment lost 7 bases and the V segment lost 2 bases, leaving 12 bases of the junction unmatched. CDR1 and CDR2 (germline): SGDLS, YYNGEE. CDR3: CASSVRPGLPTEQYF. CDR3 DNA: TGTGCCAGCAGCGTCCGTCCGGGACTACCTACGGAGCAGTACTTC.

The chain uses TRBV28 and TRBJ1-1, with D perhaps TRBD1 (5 bases). This CDR3 region has 12 residues. CDR1 is MDHEN, CDR2 SYDVKM, per germline. V was shortened by 6 bases and J by 7 bases, with 12 bases between the two germline ends. For the CDR3, the DNA is TGTGCCAGCAGGACGGGGGAAGTTGAAGCTTTCTTT. This codes for CASRTGEVEAFF.

The sample holds a few counts of this clone. The V call is TRBV4-1, the J call TRBJ2-1; 10 bases match TRBD1. The V gene end was trimmed by 4 bases and the J gene end by 5 bases; junction bases not matched to a gene: 11. The CDR3 runs 17 residues. Germline V lookup: CDR1 MGHRA, CDR2 YSYEKL. The CDR3 nucleotides are TGCGCCAGCAGCCCCCCGACGGGACAGGGGATAAACAATGAGCAGTTCTTC. Residues: CASSPPTGQGINNEQFF.

This clone was seen a single time. V and J are TRBV7-3 and TRBJ1-2; unclear D gene. V lost 2 bases and J lost 8, with 9 bases in between. CDR3 length: 12 residues. Germline-derived CDR1 and CDR2 are SGHTA and FQGTGA. The CDR3 loop is CASSLLSRGYTF. Here the CDR3 DNA reads TGTGCCAGCAGCTTACTATCTCGAGGCTACACCTTC.

The chain combines TRBV7-9 with TRBJ2-6; D is unclear. The CDR3 covers 16 residues. V lost 1 base, J lost 1 base, and 8 bases lay in between. Germline CDR1 and CDR2: SEHNR and FQNEAQ (reference sequence). The CDR3 loop is CASSLGHQSGANVLTF. The CDR3 region has the DNA TGTGCCAGCAGCTTAGGACATCAGTCTGGGGCCAACGTCCTGACTTTC.

The V call is TRBV28, the J call TRBJ2-7, with 9 bases identical to TRBD1. This CDR3 region has 14 residues. V gave up 7 bases and J gave up 5 bases; unmatched junction bases: 9. Germline V gives CDR1 MDHEN, CDR2 SYDVKM. This chain's CDR3 is CASTPQGAFDEQYF. Written as DNA, the CDR3 is TGTGCCAGCACTCCACAGGGGGCGTTCGACGAGCAGTACTTC.